The source of this T cell receptor beta chain is a study of blood T cell repertoires in COVID-19. CDR3 length equals 16 residues. The germline gives CDR1 SGDLS, CDR2 YYNGEE. J gave up 5 bases and V 0 bases, and 7 bases lay outside the gene matches. Data came from immunoSEQ multiplex PCR; TCRdb stores just in-frame clones and leaves some out. The repertoire holds approximately 300,000 clones, with roughly 89% as singletons. Sequences were obtained from peripheral blood. This receptor was identified in a man aged 25-40 years with acute or convalescent COVID-19. The chain is built from TRBV9 and TRBJ2-5; 10 nucleotides agree with TRBD2. In nucleotides, the CDR3 is TGTGCCAGCAGCGTAGCTCAGCGGGAGGGCCAGGAGACCCAGTACTTC. This translates into CASSVAQREGQETQYF.